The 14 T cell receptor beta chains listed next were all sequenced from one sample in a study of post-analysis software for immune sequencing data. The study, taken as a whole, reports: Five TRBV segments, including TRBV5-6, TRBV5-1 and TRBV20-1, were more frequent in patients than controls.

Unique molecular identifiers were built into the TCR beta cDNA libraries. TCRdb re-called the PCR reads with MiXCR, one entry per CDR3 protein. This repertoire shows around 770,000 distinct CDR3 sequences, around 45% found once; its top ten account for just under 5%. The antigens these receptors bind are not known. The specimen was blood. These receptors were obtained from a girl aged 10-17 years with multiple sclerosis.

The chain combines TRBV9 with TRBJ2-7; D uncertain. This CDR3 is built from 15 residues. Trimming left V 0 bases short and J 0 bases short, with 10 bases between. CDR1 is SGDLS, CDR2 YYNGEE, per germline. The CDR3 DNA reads TGTGCCAGCAGCGTAGGAAGCTCAAGCTCCTACGAGCAGTACTTC. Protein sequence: CASSVGSSSSYEQYF.

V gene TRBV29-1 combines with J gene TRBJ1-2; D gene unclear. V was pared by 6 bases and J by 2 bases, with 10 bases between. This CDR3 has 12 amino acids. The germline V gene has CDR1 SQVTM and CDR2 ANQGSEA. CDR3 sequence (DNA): TGCAGCGTGAGTAGGGTAAACTATGGCTACACCTTC. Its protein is CSVSRVNYGYTF. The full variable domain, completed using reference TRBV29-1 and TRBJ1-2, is SAVISQKPSRDICQRGTSLTIQCQVDSQVTMMFWYRQQPGQSLTLIATANQGSEATYESGFVIDKFPISRPNLTFSTLTVSNMSPEDSSIYLCSVSRVNYGYTFGSGTRLTVV.

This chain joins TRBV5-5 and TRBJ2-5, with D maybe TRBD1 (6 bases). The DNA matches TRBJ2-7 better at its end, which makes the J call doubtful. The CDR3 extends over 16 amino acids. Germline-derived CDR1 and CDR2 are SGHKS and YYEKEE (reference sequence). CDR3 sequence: CASSLGEMAGVHEQYF. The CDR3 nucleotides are TGTGCCAGCAGCTTGGGGGAGATGGCAGGGGTGCACGAGCAGTACTTC.

The CDR3 loop reads CASSFSVVIAVTDTQYF. DNA of the CDR3: TGTGCCAGCAGCTTTAGTGTCGTAATAGCCGTGACAGATACGCAGTATTTT. V is TRBV11-2 and J is TRBJ2-3; D gene ambiguous. The CDR3 contains 17 residues. Germline CDR1 reads SGHAT; CDR2 reads FQNNGV. V was shortened by 3 bases and J by 3 bases, with 19 bases between the two germline ends.

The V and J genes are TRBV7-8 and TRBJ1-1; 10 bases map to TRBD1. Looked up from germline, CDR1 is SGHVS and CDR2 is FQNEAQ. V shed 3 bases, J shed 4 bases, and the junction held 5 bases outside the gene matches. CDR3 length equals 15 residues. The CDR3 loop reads CASSFSTGGITEAFF. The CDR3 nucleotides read TGTGCCAGCAGCTTTTCGACAGGGGGCATCACTGAAGCTTTCTTT.

The CDR3 coding sequence is TGCAGTGCCCAAGGGCGCGGGAGGGCCACAGATACGCAGTATTTT. This translates into CSAQGRGRATDTQYF. The chain employs TRBV20-1 and TRBJ2-3; TRBD2 agrees at 9 bases. CDR3 length: 15 residues. The J segment lost 2 bases and the V segment lost 6 bases, leaving 9 bases of the junction unmatched. Germline assignment: CDR1 DFQATT and CDR2 SNEGSKA (reference sequence).

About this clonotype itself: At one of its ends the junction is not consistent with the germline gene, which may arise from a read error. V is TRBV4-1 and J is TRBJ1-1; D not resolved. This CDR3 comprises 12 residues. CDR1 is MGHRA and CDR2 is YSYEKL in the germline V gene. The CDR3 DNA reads TGCGCCAGCAGCCACGGTGGGTCTGACGCTTTCTTT. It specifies CASSHGGSDAFF.

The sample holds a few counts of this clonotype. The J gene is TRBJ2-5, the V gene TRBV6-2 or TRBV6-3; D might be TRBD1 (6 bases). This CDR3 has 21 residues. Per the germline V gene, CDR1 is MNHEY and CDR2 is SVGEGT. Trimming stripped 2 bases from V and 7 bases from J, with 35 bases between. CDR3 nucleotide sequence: TGTGCCAGCAGTTACACTACACAACAACTACAGGGAACAACCTCCGTGGGGACCCAGTACTTC. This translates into CASSYTTQQLQGTTSVGTQYF.

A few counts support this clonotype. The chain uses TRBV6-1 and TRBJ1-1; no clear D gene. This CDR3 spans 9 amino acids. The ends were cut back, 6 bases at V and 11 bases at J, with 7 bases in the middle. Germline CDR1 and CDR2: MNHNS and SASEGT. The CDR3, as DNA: TGTGCCAGCAGCCCGACGGCTTTCTTT. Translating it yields CASSPTAFF.

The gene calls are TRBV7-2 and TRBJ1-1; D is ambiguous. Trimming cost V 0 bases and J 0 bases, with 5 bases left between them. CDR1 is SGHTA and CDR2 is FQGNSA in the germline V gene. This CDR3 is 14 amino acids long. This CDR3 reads CASSLAELNTEAFF. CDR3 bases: TGTGCCAGCAGCTTAGCCGAACTGAACACTGAAGCTTTCTTT. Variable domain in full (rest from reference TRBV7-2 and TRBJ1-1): GAGVSQSPSNKVTEKGKDVELRCDPISGHTALYWYRQSLGQGLEFLIYFQGNSAPDKSGLPSDRFSAERTGGSVSTLTIQRTQQEDSAVYLCASSLAELNTEAFFGQGTRLTVV.

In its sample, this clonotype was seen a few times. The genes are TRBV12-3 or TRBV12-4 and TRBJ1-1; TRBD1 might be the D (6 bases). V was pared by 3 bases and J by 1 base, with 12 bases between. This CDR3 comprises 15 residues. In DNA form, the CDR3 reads TGTGCCAGCAGTTTCGGGGGGGCAAGGAACACTGAAGCTTTCTTT. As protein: CASSFGGARNTEAFF.

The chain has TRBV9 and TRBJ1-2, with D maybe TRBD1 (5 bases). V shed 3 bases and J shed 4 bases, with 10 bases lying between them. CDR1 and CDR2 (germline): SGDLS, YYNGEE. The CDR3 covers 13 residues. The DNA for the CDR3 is TGTGCCAGCAGCGCGTCTAGGGGCTATGGCTACACCTTC. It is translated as CASSASRGYGYTF.

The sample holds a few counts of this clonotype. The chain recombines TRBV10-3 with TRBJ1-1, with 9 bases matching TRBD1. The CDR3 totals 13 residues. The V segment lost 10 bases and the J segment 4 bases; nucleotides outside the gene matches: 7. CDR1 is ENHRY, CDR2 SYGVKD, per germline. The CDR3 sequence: CATGTGSGTEAFF. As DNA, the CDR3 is TGTGCCACCGGGACAGGGTCGGGCACTGAAGCTTTCTTT.

In DNA form, the CDR3 reads TGCAGCGTTGAAGATGGCGGGGGAAGGGGCAACTATGGCTACACCTTC. This sequence encodes CSVEDGGGRGNYGYTF. The rearrangement joins TRBV29-1 to TRBJ1-2; the D gene is possibly TRBD1 (5 bases). Germline CDR1 is SQVTM and CDR2 is ANQGSEA. The CDR3 covers 16 residues. Trimming removed 0 bases from V and 2 bases from J, with 16 bases in between.